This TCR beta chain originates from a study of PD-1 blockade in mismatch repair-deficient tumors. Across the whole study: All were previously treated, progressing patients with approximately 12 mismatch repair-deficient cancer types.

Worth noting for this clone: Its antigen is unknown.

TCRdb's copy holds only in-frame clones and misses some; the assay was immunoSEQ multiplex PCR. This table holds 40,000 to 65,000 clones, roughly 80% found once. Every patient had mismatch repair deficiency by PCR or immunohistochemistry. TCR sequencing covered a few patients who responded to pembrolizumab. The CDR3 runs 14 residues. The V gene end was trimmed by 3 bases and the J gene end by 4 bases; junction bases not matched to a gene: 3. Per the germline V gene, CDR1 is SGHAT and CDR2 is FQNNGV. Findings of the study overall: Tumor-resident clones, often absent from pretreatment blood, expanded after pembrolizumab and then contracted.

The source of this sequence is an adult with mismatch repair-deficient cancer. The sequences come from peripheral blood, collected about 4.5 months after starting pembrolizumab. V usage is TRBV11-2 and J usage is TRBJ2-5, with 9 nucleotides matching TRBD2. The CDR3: CASSLAGGPETQYF. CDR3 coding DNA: TGTGCCAGCAGCTTGGCGGGAGGGCCAGAGACCCAGTACTTC.